What follows are 29 T cell receptor beta chains derived from one specimen sequenced in a study of cytomegalovirus exposure and HLA in healthy donors. The study ran its PCR with 60 Vbeta and 13 Jbeta primers. TCRdb keeps only in-frame clones here, not all; method: immunoSEQ multiplex PCR. The table records around 65,000 clones, about four fifths of them present only once. Specimen: PBMCs. The receptors stem from a woman in her 30s in good health and CMV-seronegative.

The chain combines TRBV2 with TRBJ1-1, with a weak D call TRBD1 (6 bases). Germline assignment: CDR1 SNHLY and CDR2 FYNNEI. The CDR3 has 14 amino acids. Trimming removed 6 bases at V and 4 bases at J, with 15 bases between. DNA for the CDR3: TGTGCCAGCAGGGAAAGGGGGGGGACCACTGAAGCTTTCTTT. Its protein is CASRERGGTTEAFF.

V is TRBV15 and J is TRBJ2-7; D is possibly TRBD2 (6 bases). This CDR3 has 15 amino acids. The V gene lost 1 base and the J gene lost 2 bases, with 12 bases spanning the gap. CDR1 and CDR2 (germline): LNHNV, YYDKDF (reference sequence). CDR3 DNA: TGTGCCACCAGCAGAGGTCGCGGGATTCCCTACGAGCAGTACTTC. Its protein is CATSRGRGIPYEQYF.

The sample holds one count of this clone. The CDR3 DNA is TGTGCCAGCAGTGCTGAACAGGGGCGGAATCAGCCCCAGCATTTT. Translated, it gives CASSAEQGRNQPQHF. V gene TRBV6-1 combines with J gene TRBJ1-5; 7 bases map to TRBD1. J was trimmed by 4 bases and V by 4 bases; bases with no gene match: 7. Germline loops: CDR1 MNHNS, CDR2 SASEGT. The CDR3 has 15 residues.

This chain connects TRBV7-9 to TRBJ2-1; 7 bases align to TRBD1. This CDR3 is 14 amino acids long. V trimming: 5 bases; J trimming: 8 bases; junction bases outside the gene matches: 9. The germline V gene has CDR1 SEHNR and CDR2 FQNEAQ (reference sequence). Here the CDR3 reads CASSDHRGGDEQFF. The CDR3 DNA follows: TGTGCCAGCAGCGACCACAGGGGTGGGGATGAGCAGTTCTTC.

This clone came up once. The J gene is TRBJ1-1, the V gene TRBV30, with D unresolved. The CDR3 loop spans 13 amino acids. The V gene's germline CDR1 is GTSNPN and CDR2 SVGIG (reference sequence). Trimming removed 0 bases from V and 3 bases from J, with 8 bases in between. Here the CDR3 DNA reads TGTGCCTGGAGTGTTTCCGGGGACACTGAAGCTTTCTTT. Translated, it gives CAWSVSGDTEAFF.

This clone was detected once. The chain joins TRBV4-3 to TRBJ2-1, with 9 bases lining up with TRBD2. Germline V lookup: CDR1 LGHNA, CDR2 YSLEER. The CDR3 consists of 16 residues. Germline trimming cut 3 bases from V and 0 bases from J; bases unmatched to any gene: 3. The CDR3 DNA reads as TGCGCCAGCAGCCAGCGGGAGGGAAGCTCCTACAATGAGCAGTTCTTC. Translating gives CASSQREGSSYNEQFF.

This chain joins TRBV4-1 and TRBJ2-5, with 13 bases that match TRBD2. The V gene's germline CDR1 is MGHRA and CDR2 YSYEKL. Trimming cost V 0 bases and J 2 bases; bases outside gene matches: 6. The CDR3 length is 18 residues. CDR3 DNA: TGCGCCAGCAGCCAAGATCTATGGACTAGCGGGGGTCAAGAGACCCAGTACTTC. Translated: CASSQDLWTSGGQETQYF.

The chain uses TRBV7-2 and TRBJ2-7, with D perhaps matching TRBD2 (6 bases). Germline CDR1 and CDR2: SGHTA and FQGNSA. Trimming pared 5 bases from V and 7 bases from J, leaving 15 bases between. The CDR3 extends over 13 amino acids. The CDR3 sequence: CASSPRQAGEQYF. CDR3 nucleotides: TGTGCCAGCAGCCCTCGTCAGGCGGGGGAGCAGTACTTC. Combining the CDR3 with reference TRBV7-2 and TRBJ2-7 gives the whole variable domain GAGVSQSPSNKVTEKGKDVELRCDPISGHTALYWYRQSLGQGLEFLIYFQGNSAPDKSGLPSDRFSAERTGGSVSTLTIQRTQQEDSAVYLCASSPRQAGEQYFGPGTRLTVT.

The chain is built from TRBV6-5 and TRBJ1-1; D gene uncertain. The length of the CDR3 is 13 residues. CDR1 is MNHEY, CDR2 SVGAGI, per germline. V gave up 3 bases and J gave up 0 bases, with 5 bases separating them. The CDR3 loop is CASSYSMNTEAFF. The CDR3, as DNA: TGTGCCAGCAGTTATAGTATGAACACTGAAGCTTTCTTT.

J is TRBJ2-7 and V is TRBV29-1, with 7 nucleotides matching TRBD1. Trimming removed 4 bases from V and 0 bases from J; junction bases left unmatched: 6. The CDR3 is 14 amino acids. CDR1 SQVTM and CDR2 ANQGSEA come from the germline V gene. The CDR3, as DNA: TGCAGCGTTGCAGGGGGTGGGAGCTCCTACGAGCAGTACTTC. Translation: CSVAGGGSSYEQYF.

The chain is built from TRBV30 and TRBJ1-1; D remains unclear. The CDR3 length is 13 residues. V lost 3 bases and J 4 bases, leaving 12 bases between the germline ends. Germline V CDR1 and CDR2: GTSNPN, SVGIG (reference sequence). DNA for the CDR3: TGTGCCTGGAGCGGGTTCGTGGCCACTGAAGCTTTCTTT. The encoded protein is CAWSGFVATEAFF.

A few counts support this clone. The CDR3, as DNA: TGCGCCACCGGCTTATCCACGGGGGGTGAAAAACTGTTTTTT. This translates into CATGLSTGGEKLFF. The gene calls are TRBV10-2 and TRBJ1-4, with D possibly TRBD1 on 5 matching bases. Between the trimmed V and J ends, which lost 10 bases and 7 bases, there was a span of 19 bases. The CDR3 is made up of 14 amino acids. In germline, CDR1 is WSHSY, CDR2 SAAADI.

The chain couples TRBV29-1 to TRBJ1-2; D is unclear. CDR3 size: 14 residues. CDR1 is SQVTM, CDR2 ANQGSEA, per germline. The V end lost 4 bases, the J end lost 7 bases, and 19 bases lay between the germline ends. The CDR3 DNA sequence: TGCAGCGTTGCGGCGGATCTCGCTGTAAGTGGCTACACCTTC. Its protein is CSVAADLAVSGYTF.

This clone has more than one count but fewer than ten. The chain uses TRBV7-2 and TRBJ1-5, with D possibly matching TRBD1 (5 bases). The CDR3 totals 12 residues. Germline CDR1 and CDR2: SGHTA and FQGNSA. V lost 7 bases to trimming and J lost 7 bases, with 11 bases between them. In nucleotides, the CDR3 is TGTGCCAGCACGGAGGGGAACCAGCCCCAGCATTTT. This sequence encodes CASTEGNQPQHF.

This clone was seen just once. V is TRBV7-8 and J is TRBJ2-3, with TRBD1 matching over 7 bases. Germline-derived CDR1 and CDR2 are SGHVS and FQNEAQ. V lost 5 bases to trimming and J lost 1 base; unmatched junction nucleotides: 3. This CDR3 spans 14 amino acids. The CDR3 nucleotides read TGTGCCAGCAGCCCGGGACAGCGCACAGATACGCAGTATTTT. The encoded protein is CASSPGQRTDTQYF. The full variable domain, completed using reference TRBV7-8 and TRBJ2-3, is GAGVSQSPRYKVAKRGQDVALRCDPISGHVSLFWYQQALGQGPEFLTYFQNEAQLDKSGLPSDRFFAERPEGSVSTLKIQRTQQEDSAVYLCASSPGQRTDTQYFGPGTRLTVL.

The genes are TRBV30 and TRBJ1-6; the D gene is possibly TRBD1 (6 bases). Germline CDR1 is GTSNPN and CDR2 is SVGIG (reference sequence). The CDR3 covers 14 residues. V shed 5 bases and J shed 5 bases, with 13 bases lying between them. CDR3 DNA sequence: TGTGCCTGGGAGGGGGAGACCCATAATTCACCCCTCCACTTT. Protein product: CAWEGETHNSPLHF.

This clone has a single count. This chain uses TRBV10-3 with TRBJ2-7; D is perhaps TRBD2 (5 bases). Trimming removed 8 bases from V and 3 bases from J, with 14 bases in between. The CDR3 sequence is 13 residues long. Germline V gene sequence: CDR1 ENHRY, CDR2 SYGVKD. The CDR3 spells CAIDGGNGYEQYF. The CDR3 DNA reads as TGTGCCATCGACGGAGGTAACGGCTACGAGCAGTACTTC.

This clone is large (0.1 to 1%). J is TRBJ2-3 and V is TRBV6-1; 10 bases fit TRBD1. Per germline, CDR1 MNHNS and CDR2 SASEGT. V lost 3 bases to trimming and J lost 2 bases; unmatched junction nucleotides: 2. The length of the CDR3 is 15 residues. The CDR3 here is CASSDGTGDTDTQYF. The CDR3 region has the DNA TGTGCCAGCAGTGATGGGACAGGGGACACAGATACGCAGTATTTT.

This chain joins TRBV11-2 and TRBJ1-6; D remains unclear. The CDR3 runs to 13 residues. V was trimmed by 3 bases and J by 10 bases, leaving 10 bases between them. CDR1 and CDR2 from the germline V gene are SGHAT and FQNNGV. DNA of the CDR3: TGTGCCAGCAGCTTTGAGAGGAAATCACCCCTCCACTTT. This encodes CASSFERKSPLHF.

The rearrangement uses TRBV20-1 and TRBJ2-1; no clear D gene. The CDR3 is 11 residues long. The V and J ends lost 5 bases and 8 bases respectively, with 10 bases between them. The germline gives CDR1 DFQATT, CDR2 SNEGSKA (reference sequence). CDR3 DNA: TGCAGTGCTCCGATAGTGGATGAGCAGTTCTTC. Translated: CSAPIVDEQFF.

The chain recombines TRBV13 with TRBJ2-5, with 7 bases matching TRBD2. Germline CDR1 is PRHDT and CDR2 is FYEKMQ (reference sequence). The CDR3 runs 13 residues. V was pared by 5 bases and J by 4 bases, with 4 bases of the junction left unmatched. The CDR3 nucleotides read TGTGCCAGCAGCGAGACTAGCCCAGAGACCCAGTACTTC. This translates into CASSETSPETQYF.

The chain carries TRBV6-5 and TRBJ2-5; 8 nucleotides line up with TRBD1. The trim removed 6 bases at V and 11 bases at J, leaving 17 bases unmatched. Germline CDR1 and CDR2: MNHEY and SVGAGI. This CDR3 is 15 amino acids long. The CDR3 coding sequence is TGTGCCAGCAGCCGGGGACCTGACAGGGGAAGAAAGCAGTACTTC. Amino acid sequence: CASSRGPDRGRKQYF.

The gene calls are TRBV10-2 and TRBJ2-2; 7 bases are shared with TRBD2. The germline V gene encodes CDR1 WSHSY and CDR2 SAAADI. Unmatched junction bases numbered 14, after V lost 7 bases and J lost 6 bases. The CDR3 extends over 16 amino acids. CDR3 residues: CASTASGNSVAGELFF. The DNA of the CDR3 is TGCGCCAGCACAGCTAGCGGAAATTCGGTGGCCGGGGAGCTGTTTTTT.

The V and J genes are TRBV7-9 and TRBJ2-7, with 12 positions matching TRBD2. CDR3 size: 15 residues. J gave up 3 bases and V 5 bases, and 5 bases lay outside the gene matches. Germline CDR1 is SEHNR and CDR2 is FQNEAQ (reference sequence). CDR3 protein: CASSAGLAGIYEQYF. CDR3 nucleotides: TGTGCCAGCAGCGCCGGACTAGCGGGAATCTACGAGCAGTACTTC. Using reference TRBV7-9 and TRBJ2-7 for the parts outside the CDR3, the full variable domain is DTGVSQNPRHKITKRGQNVTFRCDPISEHNRLYWYRQTLGQGPEFLTYFQNEAQLEKSRLLSDRFSAERPKGSFSTLEIQRTEQGDSAMYLCASSAGLAGIYEQYFGPGTRLTVT.

The chain employs TRBV2 and TRBJ2-5; 11 nucleotides match TRBD2. The CDR3 has 15 residues. CDR1 and CDR2 (germline): SNHLY, FYNNEI. With 1 base clipped from V and 10 bases from J, the junction kept 8 bases outside the gene matches. CDR3 residues: CASSEGLAGSRIQYF. CDR3 bases: TGTGCCAGCAGTGAAGGACTAGCGGGGAGCCGGATCCAGTACTTC.

The V and J genes are TRBV6-1 and TRBJ1-1; a possible D gene is TRBD1 (5 bases). CDR3 size: 15 residues. Trimming cost V 2 bases and J 5 bases, with 15 bases left between them. Germline V gene lookup returns CDR1 MNHNS and CDR2 SASEGT. CDR3 DNA sequence: TGTGCCAGCAGTGAAACCTCATCTGGGGGGACTGAAGCTTTCTTT. The encoded protein is CASSETSSGGTEAFF.

The rearrangement links TRBV25-1 to TRBJ1-1; TRBD1 aligns across 7 bases. V lost 6 bases and J lost 1; bases outside the gene matches: 11. CDR1 is MGHDK and CDR2 is SYGVNS in the germline V gene. The CDR3 length is 16 residues. The CDR3, as DNA: TGTGCCAGCAGGCTCAGGGGGAGGAATGGGAACACTGAAGCTTTCTTT. The encoded protein is CASRLRGRNGNTEAFF.

On this clone: This sample includes further DNA sequences coding for the same CDR3. This chain connects TRBV7-9 to TRBJ2-7, with 8 bases matching TRBD2. Germline V gene lookup returns CDR1 SEHNR and CDR2 FQNEAQ (reference sequence). The V gene end was trimmed by 5 bases and the J gene end by 3 bases; junction bases not matched to a gene: 3. The CDR3 is 13 amino acids. The CDR3 bases are TGTGCCAGCAGCGCCAGCGGGAGCTACGAGCAGTACTTC. Its translation is CASSASGSYEQYF.

The chain uses TRBV4-1 and TRBJ2-1; no clear D. V shed 6 bases and J shed 0 bases, with 18 bases lying between them. Germline CDR1 MGHRA, CDR2 YSYEKL. This CDR3 is built from 17 residues. CDR3 loop: CASSSELGSSSYNEQFF. The CDR3 coding sequence is TGCGCCAGCAGTTCGGAACTGGGTTCTAGCTCCTACAATGAGCAGTTCTTC.